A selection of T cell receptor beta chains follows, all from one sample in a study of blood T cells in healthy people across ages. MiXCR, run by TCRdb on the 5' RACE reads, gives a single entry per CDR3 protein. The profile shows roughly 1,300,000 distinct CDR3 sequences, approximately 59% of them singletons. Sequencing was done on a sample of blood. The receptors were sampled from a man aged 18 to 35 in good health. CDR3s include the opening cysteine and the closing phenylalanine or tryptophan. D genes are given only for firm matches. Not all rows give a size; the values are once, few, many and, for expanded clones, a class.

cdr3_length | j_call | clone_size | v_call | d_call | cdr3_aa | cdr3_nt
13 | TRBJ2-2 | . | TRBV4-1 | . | CASSRAGPGELFF | TGCGCCAGCAGCCGGGCCGGTCCCGGGGAGCTGTTTTTT
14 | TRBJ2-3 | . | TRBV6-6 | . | CASLGRGHLDTQYF | TGTGCCTCATTGGGGAGGGGGCATTTAGATACGCAGTATTTT
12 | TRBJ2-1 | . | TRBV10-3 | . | CAISAGKNEQFF | TGTGCCATCAGTGCAGGGAAGAATGAGCAGTTCTTC
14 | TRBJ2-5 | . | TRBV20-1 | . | CSASTSGAPETQYF | TGCAGTGCTAGTACGTCCGGGGCTCCGGAGACCCAGTACTTC
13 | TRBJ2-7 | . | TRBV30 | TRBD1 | CAWRDRGLYEQYF | TGTGCCTGGAGGGACAGGGGACTCTACGAGCAGTACTTC
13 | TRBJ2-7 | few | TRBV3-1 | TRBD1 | CASSQSRGHEQYF | TGTGCCAGCAGCCAAAGTAGGGGGCACGAGCAGTACTTC
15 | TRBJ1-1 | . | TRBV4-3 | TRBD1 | CASSPRGQGHTEAFF | TGCGCCAGCAGCCCCCGGGGACAGGGCCACACTGAAGCTTTCTTT
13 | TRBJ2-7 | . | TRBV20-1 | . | CSATKDGTYEQYF | TGCAGTGCTACGAAAGACGGAACCTACGAGCAGTACTTC
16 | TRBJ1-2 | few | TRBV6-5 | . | CASSYVGVSPRGGYTF | TGTGCCAGCAGTTACGTCGGGGTCAGCCCCAGGGGTGGCTACACCTTC
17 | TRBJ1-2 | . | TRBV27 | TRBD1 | CASSLSTGGPSNYGYTF | TGTGCCAGCAGTTTATCGACAGGGGGACCCTCTAACTATGGCTACACCTTC
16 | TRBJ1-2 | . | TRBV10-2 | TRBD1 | CASSESPQGASYGYTF | TGCGCCAGCAGTGAGTCCCCCCAGGGGGCTTCGTATGGCTACACCTTC
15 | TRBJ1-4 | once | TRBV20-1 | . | CSAKPGGATNEKLFF | TGCAGTGCCAAACCGGGGGGGGCAACTAATGAAAAACTGTTTTTT
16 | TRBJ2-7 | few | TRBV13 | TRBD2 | CASSLVAGGSSYEQYF | TGTGCCAGCAGCTTAGTAGCGGGCGGCAGCTCCTACGAGCAGTACTTC
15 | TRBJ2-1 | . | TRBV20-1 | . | CSARGRDGAYNEQFF | TGCAGTGCTAGGGGCCGGGACGGGGCCTACAATGAGCAGTTCTTC
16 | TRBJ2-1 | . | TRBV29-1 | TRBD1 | CSVQGRGIPPYNEQFF | TGCAGCGTTCAGGGCAGGGGGATCCCGCCTTACAATGAGCAGTTCTTC
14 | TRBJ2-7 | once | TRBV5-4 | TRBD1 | CASSYGTGGFEQYF | TGTGCCAGCAGCTACGGGACAGGGGGTTTCGAGCAGTACTTC
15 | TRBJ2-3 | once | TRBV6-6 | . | CASSYSPGVADTQYF | TGTGCCAGCAGTTACTCACCGGGGGTTGCAGATACGCAGTATTTT
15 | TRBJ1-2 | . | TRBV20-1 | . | CSALRAAANYYGYTF | TGCAGTGCCCTCAGGGCGGCAGCTAACTACTATGGCTACACCTTC
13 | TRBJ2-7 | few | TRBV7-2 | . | CASSPGMGLEQYF | TGTGCCAGCAGCCCCGGGATGGGCCTCGAGCAGTACTTC
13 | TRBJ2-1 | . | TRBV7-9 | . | CASSNRENNEQFF | TGTGCCAGCAGCAACCGGGAGAACAATGAGCAGTTCTTC
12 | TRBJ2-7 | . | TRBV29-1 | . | CSVAGLTGEQYF | TGCAGCGTTGCGGGTCTCACGGGGGAGCAGTACTTC